The 17 T cell receptor beta chains below were found in one sample sequenced in a study of T-cell reconstitution after alpha-beta-depleted transplantation in children. The authors prepared the TCRbeta library with unique molecular identifiers. TCRdb reprocessed the PCR reads with MiXCR, giving one entry per CDR3 protein. This sample has about 400,000 distinct CDR3 sequences, with approximately 20% found just once. This specimen was PBMCs from the stem cell graft donor, taken from the stem cell graft. The source of these receptors is a human donor who donated a stem cell graft to a child with acute myeloid leukemia.

This clonotype has just a few counts. The genes are TRBV10-3 and TRBJ1-1, with D perhaps matching TRBD1 (5 bases). Germline assignment: CDR1 ENHRY and CDR2 SYGVKD. CDR3 length: 13 residues. Trimming cost V 4 bases and J 10 bases, with 16 bases left between them. CDR3 sequence reads: CAISGTSAGGAFF. The CDR3 coding sequence is TGTGCCATCAGTGGGACCTCTGCGGGGGGAGCTTTCTTT.

The chain links TRBV5-1 to TRBJ2-7; no clear D gene. The germline V gene has CDR1 SGHRS and CDR2 YFSETQ. V was clipped by 4 bases and J by 11 bases, with 13 bases between them. The CDR3 is 11 amino acids. The CDR3 protein is CASSITGPKYF. CDR3 sequence (DNA): TGCGCCAGCAGCATAACCGGGCCCAAGTACTTC.

The sample holds many counts of this clonotype. The chain recombines TRBV21-1 with TRBJ2-5. TRBV21-1 is an annotated pseudogene. This CDR3 region has 15 residues. The CDR3 DNA reads as TGTGCCAGCAGCAAAGTGCCAGGCGGTAGAGAGACCCAGTACTTC. Its protein product is CASSKVPGGRETQYF.

The chain is built from TRBV27 and TRBJ2-7; a weak D match, TRBD1 (5 bases). V lost 5 bases and J lost 0, with 11 bases in between. Germline V gives CDR1 MNHEY, CDR2 SMNVEV (reference sequence). The CDR3 is 14 amino acids. CDR3 nucleotides: TGTGCCAGCAGTCCAACGACAGTCTCCTACGAGCAGTACTTC. It yields the protein CASSPTTVSYEQYF.

This clonotype has a handful of counts. The chain links TRBV5-1 to TRBJ1-3; TRBD1 is a possible D gene (5 bases). The CDR3 has 16 residues. Germline CDR1 and CDR2: SGHRS and YFSETQ. V shed 0 bases and J shed 4 bases, with 14 bases lying between them. CDR3 in DNA: TGCGCCAGCAGCTTGGGGGGGTCTCTGTCGGGAAACACCATATATTTT. It specifies CASSLGGSLSGNTIYF.

The chain joins TRBV3-1 to TRBJ1-1; 7 bases are a match to TRBD1. Germline CDR1 reads LGHDT; CDR2 reads YNNKEL (reference sequence). After removal of 6 bases from V and 4 bases from J, the junction contained 5 bases not matched to a gene. This CDR3 has 13 amino acids. DNA for the CDR3: TGTGCCAGCAGTACAGGGGCGGGCACTGAAGCTTTCTTT. This encodes CASSTGAGTEAFF.

The J gene is TRBJ2-7, the V gene TRBV12-3 or TRBV12-4, with 8 bases identical to TRBD2. This CDR3 is 12 amino acids long. Trimming at V came to 5 bases and at J to 13 bases, leaving 10 bases not matched to a gene. The CDR3 DNA follows: TGTGCCAGCAGTCCCGCGAGCGGGAGAGGTTACTTC. This sequence encodes CASSPASGRGYF.

DNA of the CDR3: TGTGCCAGCAGTTTAGCGGTCGGGAACACCGGGGAGCTGTTTTTT. Its translation: CASSLAVGNTGELFF. The genes are TRBV12-3 or TRBV12-4 and TRBJ2-2, with D uncertain. Trimming left V 0 bases short and J 1 base short, with 6 bases between. The CDR3 runs to 15 residues.

This clonotype appeared many times. The J gene is TRBJ2-7, the V gene TRBV20-1; D remains unclear. The CDR3 length is 14 residues. The germline V and J ends were trimmed by 1 base and 2 bases, with 12 bases remaining between them. Germline V gene lookup returns CDR1 DFQATT and CDR2 SNEGSKA (reference sequence). The CDR3 region has the DNA TGCAGTGCTAGAGTAAACGAGATTACCTACGAGCAGTACTTC. Protein sequence: CSARVNEITYEQYF.

This clonotype was detected many times. The chain recombines TRBV20-1 with TRBJ2-1; TRBD2 matches 11 bases. The CDR3 covers 15 residues. The V and J ends lost 6 bases and 7 bases, in that order; junction bases with no gene match: 11. Germline loops: CDR1 DFQATT, CDR2 SNEGSKA (reference sequence). The CDR3 DNA is TGCAGTGCGACCGTAGCGGGAGGGCCACGGAATGAGCAGTTCTTC. Protein: CSATVAGGPRNEQFF.

J is TRBJ2-7 and V is TRBV6-1; the match to TRBD2 covers 14 bases. This CDR3 has 14 amino acids. Germline CDR1 and CDR2: MNHNS and SASEGT. Trimming took 6 bases from V and 7 from J; bases not matched to a gene: 5. The chain's CDR3 is CASSPTSGRVEQYF. Here the CDR3 DNA reads TGTGCCAGCAGCCCGACTAGCGGGAGGGTTGAGCAGTACTTC.

The rearrangement uses TRBV20-1 and TRBJ1-5; perhaps TRBD1 as D (5 bases). V lost 6 bases and J 4 bases, leaving 13 bases between the germline ends. From germline, CDR1 is DFQATT and CDR2 SNEGSKA (reference sequence). This CDR3 is built from 13 residues. The CDR3 spells CSAQGGTNQPQHF. The CDR3 DNA is TGCAGTGCCCAGGGAGGGACGAATCAGCCCCAGCATTTT.

The CDR3 DNA follows: TGTGCCAGCAGTTTAGTAGGGTTCCCTAATAGCAATCAGCCCCAGCATTTT. Translation: CASSLVGFPNSNQPQHF. The J gene is TRBJ1-5, the V gene TRBV28; D remains unclear. The V end was cut by 2 bases, the J end by 0 bases, with 14 bases between. The length of the CDR3 is 17 residues. The germline gives CDR1 MDHEN, CDR2 SYDVKM.

The chain carries TRBV25-1 and TRBJ2-6; D assignment may be TRBD1 or TRBD2 (5 bases each). Deletions cut 4 bases from V and 0 bases from J, with 19 bases between. Germline V gene sequence: CDR1 MGHDK, CDR2 SYGVNS. CDR3 length equals 19 residues. The CDR3 protein is CASSADIRDRYSGANVLTF. CDR3 nucleotides: TGTGCCAGCAGTGCTGATATACGGGACCGATACTCTGGGGCCAACGTCCTGACTTTC. Supplemented by reference TRBV25-1 and TRBJ2-6, the full variable domain reads EADIYQTPRYLVIGTGKKITLECSQTMGHDKMYWYQQDPGMELHLIHYSYGVNSTEKGDLSSESTVSRIRTEHFPLTLESARPSHTSQYLCASSADIRDRYSGANVLTFGAGSRLTVL.

This clonotype was observed a few times. The gene calls are TRBV20-1 and TRBJ1-3; 7 bases map to TRBD1. The CDR3 is 13 residues long. J gave up 2 bases and V 6 bases, and 4 bases lay outside the gene matches. CDR1 is DFQATT, CDR2 SNEGSKA, per germline (reference sequence). The chain's CDR3 is CSATTGTGNTIYF. CDR3 sequence (DNA): TGCAGTGCAACGACAGGGACTGGAAACACCATATATTTT.

This rearrangement joins TRBV28 to TRBJ2-7; a possible D gene is TRBD2 (6 bases). Per germline, CDR1 MDHEN and CDR2 SYDVKM. The CDR3 contains 14 residues. The V gene lost 5 bases and the J gene lost 7 bases, with 18 bases spanning the gap. CDR3 nucleotide sequence: TGTGCCAGCAGTCCCGGGACTTTCCCCTCTGAGCAGTACTTC. Amino acid sequence: CASSPGTFPSEQYF.

This chain connects TRBV14 to TRBJ2-2, with 8 bases fitting TRBD1. The V segment lost 1 base and the J segment 5 bases; nucleotides outside the gene matches: 9. CDR1 SGHDN and CDR2 FVKESK come from the germline V gene. The CDR3 has 17 amino acids. The DNA of the CDR3 is TGTGCCAGCAGCCAAGCCGGGGGACAGGCGAGGACCGGGGAGCTGTTTTTT. It codes for CASSQAGGQARTGELFF.